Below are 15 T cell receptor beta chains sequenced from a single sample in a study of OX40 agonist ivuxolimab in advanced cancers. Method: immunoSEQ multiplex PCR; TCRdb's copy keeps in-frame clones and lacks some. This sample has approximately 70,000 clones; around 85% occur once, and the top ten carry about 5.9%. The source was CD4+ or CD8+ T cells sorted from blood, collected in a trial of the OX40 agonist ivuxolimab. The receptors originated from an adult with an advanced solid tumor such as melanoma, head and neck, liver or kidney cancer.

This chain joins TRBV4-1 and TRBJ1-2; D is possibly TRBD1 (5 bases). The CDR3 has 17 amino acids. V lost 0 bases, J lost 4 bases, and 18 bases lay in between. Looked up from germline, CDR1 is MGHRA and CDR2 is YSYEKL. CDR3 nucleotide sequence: TGCGCCAGCAGCCAAGATGAAGGGGACGGCGCAACCTATGGCTACACCTTC. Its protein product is CASSQDEGDGATYGYTF.

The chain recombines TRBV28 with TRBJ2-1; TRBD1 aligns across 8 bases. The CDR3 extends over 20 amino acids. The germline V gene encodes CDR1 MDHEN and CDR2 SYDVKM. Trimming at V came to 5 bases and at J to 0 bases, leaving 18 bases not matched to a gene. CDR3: CASSPRNDRGKWSSYNEQFF. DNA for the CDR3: TGTGCCAGCAGTCCCCGTAATGACAGGGGAAAATGGAGCTCCTACAATGAGCAGTTCTTC.

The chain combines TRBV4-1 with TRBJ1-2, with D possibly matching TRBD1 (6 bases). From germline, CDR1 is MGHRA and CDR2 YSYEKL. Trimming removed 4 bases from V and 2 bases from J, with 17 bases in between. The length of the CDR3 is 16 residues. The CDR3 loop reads CASSPHGQSGNYGYTF. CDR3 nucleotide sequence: TGCGCCAGCAGCCCACATGGACAGTCGGGGAACTATGGCTACACCTTC.

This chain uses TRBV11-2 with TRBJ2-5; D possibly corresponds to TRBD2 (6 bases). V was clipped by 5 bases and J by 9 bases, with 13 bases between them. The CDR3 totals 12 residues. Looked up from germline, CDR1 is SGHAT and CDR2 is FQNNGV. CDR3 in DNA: TGTGCCAGCAGCCCGGGTGGAGGGGCCCAGTACTTC. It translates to CASSPGGGAQYF. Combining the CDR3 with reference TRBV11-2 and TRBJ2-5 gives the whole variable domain EAGVAQSPRYKIIEKRQSVAFWCNPISGHATLYWYQQILGQGPKLLIQFQNNGVVDDSQLPKDRFSAERLKGVDSTLKIQPAKLEDSAVYLCASSPGGGAQYFGPGTRLLVL.

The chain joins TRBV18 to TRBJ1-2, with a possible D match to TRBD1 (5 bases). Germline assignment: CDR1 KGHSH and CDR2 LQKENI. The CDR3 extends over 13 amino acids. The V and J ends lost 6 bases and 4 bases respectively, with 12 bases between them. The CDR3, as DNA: TGTGCCAGCTCCCCCGACGGGGGCTATGGCTACACCTTC. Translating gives CASSPDGGYGYTF.

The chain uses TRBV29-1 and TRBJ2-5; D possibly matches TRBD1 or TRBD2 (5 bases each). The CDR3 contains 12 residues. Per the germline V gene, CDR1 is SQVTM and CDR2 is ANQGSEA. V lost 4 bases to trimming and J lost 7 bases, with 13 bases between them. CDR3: CSVVQAGGTQYF. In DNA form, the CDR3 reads TGCAGCGTTGTACAGGCGGGCGGGACCCAGTACTTC.

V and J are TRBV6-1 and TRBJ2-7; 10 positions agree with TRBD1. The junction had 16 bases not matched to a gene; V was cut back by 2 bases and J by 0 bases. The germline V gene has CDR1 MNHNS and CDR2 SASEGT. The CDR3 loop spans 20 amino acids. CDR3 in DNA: TGTGCCAGCAGTGAAAGGATCAGAAGTTGGACAGGGGGAAGCTCCTACGAGCAGTACTTC. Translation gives CASSERIRSWTGGSSYEQYF.

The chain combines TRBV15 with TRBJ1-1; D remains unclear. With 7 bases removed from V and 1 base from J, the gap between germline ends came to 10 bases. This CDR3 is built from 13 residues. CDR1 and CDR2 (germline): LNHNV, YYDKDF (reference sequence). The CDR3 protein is CATTLDPNTEAFF. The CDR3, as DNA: TGTGCCACCACCCTAGATCCGAACACTGAAGCTTTCTTT.

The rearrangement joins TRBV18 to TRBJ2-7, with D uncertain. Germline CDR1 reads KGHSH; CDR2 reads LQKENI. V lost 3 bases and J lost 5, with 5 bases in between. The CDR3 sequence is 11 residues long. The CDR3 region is CASSPKDEQYF. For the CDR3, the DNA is TGTGCCAGCTCACCTAAAGACGAGCAGTACTTC.

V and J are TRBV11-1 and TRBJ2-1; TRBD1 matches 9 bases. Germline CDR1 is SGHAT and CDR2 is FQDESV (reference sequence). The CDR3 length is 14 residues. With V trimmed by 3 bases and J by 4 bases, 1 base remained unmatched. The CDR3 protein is CASSLGTGYNEQFF. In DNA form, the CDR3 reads TGTGCCAGCAGCTTGGGGACAGGGTACAATGAGCAGTTCTTC.

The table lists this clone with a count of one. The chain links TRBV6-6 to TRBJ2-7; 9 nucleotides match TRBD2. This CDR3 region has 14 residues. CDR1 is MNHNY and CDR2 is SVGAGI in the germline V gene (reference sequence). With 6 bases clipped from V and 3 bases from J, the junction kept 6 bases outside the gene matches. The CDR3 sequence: CASRSSGTSYEQYF. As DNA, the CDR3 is TGTGCCAGCAGGTCTAGCGGGACGAGCTACGAGCAGTACTTC.

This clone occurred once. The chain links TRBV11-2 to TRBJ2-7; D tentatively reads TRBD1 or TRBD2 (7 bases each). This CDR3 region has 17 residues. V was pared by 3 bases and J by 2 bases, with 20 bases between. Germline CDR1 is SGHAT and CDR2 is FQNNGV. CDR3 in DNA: TGTGCCAGCAGCTTCCAGGGGGGGCCCAGGCTACCCTACGAGCAGTACTTC. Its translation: CASSFQGGPRLPYEQYF.

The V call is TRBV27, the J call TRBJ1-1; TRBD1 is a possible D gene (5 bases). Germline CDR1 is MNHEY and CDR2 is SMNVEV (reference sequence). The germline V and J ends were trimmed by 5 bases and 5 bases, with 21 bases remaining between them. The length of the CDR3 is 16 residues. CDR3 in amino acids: CASSRWGGSPETEAFF. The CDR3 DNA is TGTGCCAGCAGTAGATGGGGGGGAAGTCCAGAGACTGAAGCTTTCTTT.

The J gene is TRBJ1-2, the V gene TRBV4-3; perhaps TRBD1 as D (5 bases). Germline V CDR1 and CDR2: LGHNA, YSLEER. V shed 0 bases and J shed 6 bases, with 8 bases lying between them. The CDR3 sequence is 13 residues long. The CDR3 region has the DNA TGCGCCAGCAGCCAAGAGGGACGAAATGGCTACACCTTC. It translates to CASSQEGRNGYTF.

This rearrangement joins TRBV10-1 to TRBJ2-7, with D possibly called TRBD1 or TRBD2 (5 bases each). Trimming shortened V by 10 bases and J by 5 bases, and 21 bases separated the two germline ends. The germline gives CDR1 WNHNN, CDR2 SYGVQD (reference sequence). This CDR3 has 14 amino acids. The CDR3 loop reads CAIQGPQYPHEQYF. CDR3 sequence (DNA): TGCGCCATCCAGGGACCACAATATCCCCACGAGCAGTACTTC.